Each of the 26 T cell receptor beta chains below was sequenced from the same sample in a study of metastatic and nonmetastatic thyroid tumors. TCRdb re-called clones via MiXCR from the PCR reads. Of some 30,000 clones in the sample, 25% to 30% are singletons; the top ten hold 25% to 35%. Thyroid surgery had not been preceded by any treatment in any patient. The specimen sequenced was blood. The receptor source for this set is a female donor with papillary thyroid cancer or a benign thyroid nodule (not recorded which). Some clones in this sample may be carry-over from other donors' samples.

This chain uses TRBV6-1 with TRBJ2-7; 10 bases are a match to TRBD1. V lost 6 bases, J lost 5 bases, and 4 bases stayed unmatched. The V gene's germline CDR1 is MNHNS and CDR2 SASEGT. There are 13 residues in the CDR3. The CDR3 coding sequence is TGTGCCAGCAGCAGACAGGGGGCCAACGAGCAGTACTTC. The encoded protein is CASSRQGANEQYF.

This clone has a count of ten or more. The chain recombines TRBV12-3 or TRBV12-4 with TRBJ2-1, with D possibly TRBD1 on 5 matching bases. Deletions cut 2 bases from V and 12 bases from J, with 17 bases between. The length of the CDR3 is 14 residues. The CDR3: CASSLYSPRAGQFF. For the CDR3, the DNA is TGTGCCAGCAGTTTATATAGCCCCAGGGCCGGGCAGTTCTTC.

This clone was seen repeatedly, ten times or more. This chain uses TRBV7-6 with TRBJ2-1; a possible D gene is TRBD1 (6 bases). CDR1 SGHVS and CDR2 FNYEAQ come from the germline V gene. The CDR3 spans 16 residues. Trimming left V 1 base short and J 2 bases short, with 12 bases between. Here the CDR3 reads CASSLETGFAYNEQFF. DNA of the CDR3: TGTGCCAGCAGCTTAGAAACAGGGTTCGCCTACAATGAGCAGTTCTTC. The full variable domain, rest sourced from reference TRBV7-6 and TRBJ2-1, is GAGVSQSPRYKVTKRGQDVALRCDPISGHVSLYWYRQALGQGPEFLTYFNYEAQQDKSGLPNDRFSAERPEGSISTLTIQRTEQRDSAMYRCASSLETGFAYNEQFFGPGTRLTVL.

Ten or more counts support this clone. V gene TRBV7-2 combines with J gene TRBJ2-3; no definite D call. Looked up from germline, CDR1 is SGHTA and CDR2 is FQGNSA. V lost 1 base, J lost 0 bases, and 5 bases lay in between. This CDR3 region has 14 residues. In DNA, the CDR3 is TGTGCCAGCAGCTTAGGCCAGAGCACAGATACGCAGTATTTT. Protein product: CASSLGQSTDTQYF.

This clone showed up many times. This chain connects TRBV5-1 to TRBJ1-6, with a possible D match to TRBD1 (6 bases). The CDR3 is made up of 15 amino acids. V lost 6 bases to trimming and J lost 7 bases, with 17 bases between them. Germline V gene lookup returns CDR1 SGHRS and CDR2 YFSETQ. This CDR3 is CASMWGATLNSPLHF. CDR3 DNA sequence: TGCGCCAGCATGTGGGGGGCTACTTTAAATTCACCCCTCCACTTT.

Points on this clone: A read error is possible here, since a much larger clone lies one base away. This specimen includes other DNA sequences encoding the same CDR3. The rearrangement links TRBV4-1 to TRBJ1-6, with D tentatively TRBD1 (5 bases). Germline V gene sequence: CDR1 MGHRA, CDR2 YSYEKL. This CDR3 contains 15 residues. The CDR3 DNA is TGCGCCAGCAGCCAAGACTCACAGGCCAATTCACCCCTGCACTTT. Its translation is CASSQDSQANSPLHF.

The V call is TRBV11-2, the J call TRBJ2-7, with D possibly matching TRBD1 (6 bases). V lost 3 bases and J lost 6, with 12 bases in between. From germline, CDR1 is SGHAT and CDR2 FQNNGV. The CDR3 is made up of 13 amino acids. CDR3: CASSFRPGVEQYF. As DNA, the CDR3 is TGTGCCAGCAGCTTCCGGCCAGGGGTCGAGCAGTACTTC.

By share, this clone ranks as medium-sized. V is TRBV28 and J is TRBJ2-1; D might be TRBD2 (5 bases). The germline gives CDR1 MDHEN, CDR2 SYDVKM. The CDR3 is 14 amino acids. The V end lost 6 bases, the J end lost 5 bases, and 14 bases lay between the germline ends. This CDR3 reads CASRVGGGDNEQFF. Written as DNA, the CDR3 is TGTGCCAGCAGAGTAGGAGGTGGGGACAATGAGCAGTTCTTC.

As to this clone: The same CDR3 is also encoded by other DNA sequences in this sample. The V gene is TRBV28, the J gene TRBJ2-1, with D perhaps TRBD2 (6 bases). Trimming stripped 4 bases from V and 10 bases from J, with 26 bases between. From germline, CDR1 is MDHEN and CDR2 SYDVKM. CDR3 size: 17 residues. The CDR3 here is CASSSLDPGLPAEEQFF. DNA of the CDR3: TGTGCCAGCAGTTCTCTGGATCCGGGACTGCCTGCGGAAGAGCAGTTCTTC.

The V and J genes are TRBV28 and TRBJ2-5; D is undetermined. The CDR3 is made up of 13 amino acids. V lost 4 bases and J 1 base, leaving 7 bases between the germline ends. The germline V gene has CDR1 MDHEN and CDR2 SYDVKM. DNA for the CDR3: TGTGCCAGCAGTTCCCAAATCCAAGAGACCCAGTACTTC. Its protein is CASSSQIQETQYF.

This clone was counted only a few times. CDR3 in DNA: TGTGCCAGCAGCCATCATACCAGGGGAAATAGTGGAAACACCATATATTTT. The encoded protein is CASSHHTRGNSGNTIYF. The genes are TRBV3-1 and TRBJ1-3; D perhaps matches TRBD1 (6 bases). CDR3 length equals 17 residues. Germline lookup yields CDR1 LGHDT and CDR2 YNNKEL (reference sequence). V lost 3 bases, J lost 3 bases, and 18 bases lay in between. The complete variable domain, with remaining parts taken from reference TRBV3-1 and TRBJ1-3, reads DTAVSQTPKYLVTQMGNDKSIKCEQNLGHDTMYWYKQDSKKFLKIMFSYNNKELIINETVPNRFSPKSPDKAHLNLHINSLELGDSAVYFCASSHHTRGNSGNTIYFGEGSWLTVV.

The chain carries TRBV12-5 and TRBJ2-3; maybe TRBD2 (7 bases). The CDR3 is 14 amino acids. V was shortened by 5 bases and J by 0 bases, with 9 bases between the two germline ends. The V gene's germline CDR1 is LGHNT and CDR2 FRNRAP. The CDR3 loop is CASGPGGSTDTQYF. The DNA of the CDR3 is TGTGCTAGTGGTCCGGGGGGCAGCACAGATACGCAGTATTTT. The full variable domain, completed using reference TRBV12-5 and TRBJ2-3, is DARVTQTPRHKVTEMGQEVTMRCQPILGHNTVFWYRQTMMQGLELLAYFRNRAPLDDSGMPKDRFSAEMPDATLATLKIQPSEPRDSAVYFCASGPGGSTDTQYFGPGTRLTVL.

This rearrangement joins TRBV11-2 to TRBJ2-5; a possible D gene is TRBD2 (6 bases). The CDR3 runs to 13 residues. Germline V lookup: CDR1 SGHAT, CDR2 FQNNGV. Deletions cut 5 bases from V and 3 bases from J, with 10 bases between. In nucleotides, the CDR3 is TGTGCCAGCAGCCCGTTAGCGGAAGAGACCCAGTACTTC. Translating it yields CASSPLAEETQYF.

At least ten counts were recorded for this clone. A much more abundant neighbour one base away suggests this may be a read error. In DNA, the CDR3 is TGCGCCAGCAGCAGTGGAGGGTTCAATGAGCAGCTCTTC. Its protein is CASSSGGFNEQLF. The chain combines TRBV5-1 with TRBJ2-1; D perhaps matches TRBD2 (6 bases). The length of the CDR3 is 13 residues. Germline V lookup: CDR1 SGHRS, CDR2 YFSETQ.

The chain recombines TRBV5-5 with TRBJ1-4; D not resolved. This CDR3 has 16 amino acids. CDR1 and CDR2 from the germline V gene are SGHKS and YYEKEE (reference sequence). V was trimmed by 4 bases and J by 8 bases, leaving 21 bases between them. The CDR3 is CASSPSFSHLGEKLFF. The CDR3 region has the DNA TGTGCCAGCAGCCCATCTTTTTCCCACCTGGGAGAAAAACTGTTTTTT.

This chain links TRBV4-3 with TRBJ2-6; D unresolved. This CDR3 is built from 16 residues. The V gene lost 0 bases and the J gene lost 3 bases, with 9 bases spanning the gap. Germline loops: CDR1 LGHNA, CDR2 YSLEER. The chain's CDR3 is CASSQDRWVGANVLTF. The CDR3 DNA reads TGCGCCAGCAGCCAAGATCGCTGGGTTGGGGCCAACGTCCTGACTTTC.

In its sample, this clone was seen a few times. The chain carries TRBV20-1 and TRBJ2-3, with TRBD2 as a possible D gene (5 bases). V was trimmed by 7 bases and J by 13 bases, leaving 18 bases between them. Germline CDR1 and CDR2: DFQATT and SNEGSKA (reference sequence). The CDR3 is made up of 11 amino acids. The CDR3: CSVGRVPGEYF. The CDR3 region has the DNA TGCAGTGTAGGGCGAGTTCCCGGGGAGTATTTT.

DNA of the CDR3: TGTGCCAGCAGTGAACACGGGGGAGGCGGGAGCTATGGCTACACCTTC. Protein product: CASSEHGGGGSYGYTF. The chain combines TRBV6-1 with TRBJ1-2; D is possibly TRBD1 (5 bases). The CDR3 is 16 residues long. The germline gives CDR1 MNHNS, CDR2 SASEGT. V was cut by 2 bases and J by 4 bases, with 17 bases left in between.

V usage is TRBV20-1 and J usage is TRBJ2-7, with D maybe TRBD2 (6 bases). The germline CDR1 and CDR2 sequences are DFQATT and SNEGSKA (reference sequence). Trimming removed 3 bases at V and 5 bases at J, with 14 bases between. The CDR3 loop spans 13 amino acids. The CDR3: CSASPRRGDEQYF. The DNA of the CDR3 is TGCAGTGCTAGCCCCAGGCGGGGCGACGAGCAGTACTTC.

This clone was seen many times. The J gene is TRBJ1-5, the V gene TRBV6-1; D might be TRBD1 (6 bases). Germline V gene sequence: CDR1 MNHNS, CDR2 SASEGT. The CDR3 extends over 14 amino acids. V lost 5 bases, J lost 4 bases, and 12 bases lay in between. The chain's CDR3 is CASSLGGGNQPQHF. CDR3 bases: TGTGCCAGCAGTTTAGGGGGGGGGAATCAGCCCCAGCATTTT.

The chain recombines TRBV28 with TRBJ2-7, with 10 bases that match TRBD2. Germline CDR1 reads MDHEN; CDR2 reads SYDVKM. The CDR3 runs 14 residues. Trimming at V came to 6 bases and at J to 3 bases, leaving 5 bases not matched to a gene. CDR3 protein: CASRVAGGGYEQYF. The CDR3 DNA follows: TGTGCCAGCAGGGTAGCGGGAGGAGGCTACGAGCAGTACTTC.

This clone has only a few counts. V and J are TRBV6-1 and TRBJ2-7; 9 bases align to TRBD2. CDR1 and CDR2 from the germline V gene are MNHNS and SASEGT. Losses at the gene ends were 5 bases for V and 3 bases for J; bases not matched to a gene: 8. The CDR3 runs 15 residues. The CDR3 protein is CASSPNPRGGYEQYF. CDR3 DNA: TGTGCCAGCAGTCCAAACCCGCGGGGGGGCTACGAGCAGTACTTC.

The chain links TRBV6-1 to TRBJ1-4; 7 nucleotides match TRBD1. Losses at the gene ends were 6 bases for V and 5 bases for J; bases not matched to a gene: 6. The CDR3 is 14 residues long. Germline CDR1 reads MNHNS; CDR2 reads SASEGT. The CDR3 sequence: CASSAGTENEKLFF. The DNA of the CDR3 is TGTGCCAGCAGCGCCGGGACAGAGAATGAAAAACTGTTTTTT.

This rearrangement joins TRBV6-1 to TRBJ1-6; maybe TRBD1 (5 bases). The germline gives CDR1 MNHNS, CDR2 SASEGT. The CDR3 contains 17 residues. V was pared by 5 bases and J by 0 bases, with 14 bases between. As DNA, the CDR3 is TGTGCCAGCAGTCCCACGACAGCGAGCTCCTATAATTCACCCCTCCACTTT. Its translation: CASSPTTASSYNSPLHF.

The sample holds many counts of this clone. The chain carries TRBV4-1 and TRBJ2-7; tentative D call: TRBD2 (5 bases). CDR1 MGHRA and CDR2 YSYEKL come from the germline V gene. V was trimmed by 3 bases and J by 5 bases, leaving 11 bases between them. The length of the CDR3 is 13 residues. CDR3 region: CASSHETRDEQYF. The CDR3 DNA reads TGCGCCAGCAGCCACGAAACGAGGGACGAGCAGTACTTC.

The gene calls are TRBV12-3 or TRBV12-4 and TRBJ1-1; D gene uncertain. The CDR3 is 14 amino acids. V was pared by 1 base and J by 2 bases, with 8 bases between. CDR3 nucleotide sequence: TGTGCCAGCAGTTTAGAGCCAGGAAACACTGAAGCTTTCTTT. Translating gives CASSLEPGNTEAFF.